A selection of T cell receptor beta chains follows, all from one sample in a study of blood T cells in healthy people across ages. Each CDR3 protein is one row after TCRdb ran MiXCR on the 5' RACE reads. In the table there are under 2 million distinct CDR3 sequences, roughly 32% of which are singletons. Material for sequencing was blood. These receptors were taken from a woman aged 25-40 years in good health. Each CDR3 is given with its conserved first and last residue. D genes are given only for firm matches. Not every row has a clone size; where given, it reads once, few, many or a size class.

CDR3aa	CDR3nt	v_gene	j_gene	abundance	d_gene
CAWRPQGWGGYEQYF	TGTGCCTGGAGGCCCCAAGGTTGGGGTGGCTACGAGCAGTACTTC	TRBV30	TRBJ2-7	-	-
CASSYSTWGWDTEAFF	TGTGCCAGCAGTTACTCGACTTGGGGTTGGGACACTGAAGCTTTCTTT	TRBV6-2/TRBV6-3	TRBJ1-1	-	-
CASSHTMPGLAWSYEQYF	TGTGCCAGCAGTCACACAATGCCGGGACTAGCGTGGTCCTACGAGCAGTACTTC	TRBV2	TRBJ2-7	-	TRBD2
CASRGDKRHEQFF	TGTGCCAGCAGGGGGGACAAGAGGCATGAGCAGTTCTTC	TRBV6-6	TRBJ2-1	-	-
CASSSPRTGDGYTF	TGTGCCAGCAGTTCCCCTAGGACAGGGGATGGCTACACCTTC	TRBV27	TRBJ1-2	-	TRBD1
CATTGVDTEAFF	TGTGCCACCACAGGGGTTGACACTGAAGCTTTCTTT	TRBV10-3	TRBJ1-1	many	TRBD1
CASGETYPYEQYF	TGTGCCAGCGGGGAGACATACCCCTACGAGCAGTACTTC	TRBV27	TRBJ2-7	once	-
CASSQVYEKLFF	TGTGCCAGCAGCCAAGTATACGAAAAACTGTTTTTT	TRBV3-1	TRBJ1-4	-	-
CASPPGHGQPQHF	TGTGCCAGCCCACCTGGGCATGGTCAGCCCCAGCATTTT	TRBV18	TRBJ1-5	-	-
CASEFKGGYTF	TGTGCCAGCGAGTTTAAGGGTGGCTACACCTTC	TRBV3-1	TRBJ1-2	-	-
CASSPFRDPYYTQYF	TGTGCCAGCAGCCCGTTCCGGGACCCTTACTATACGCAGTATTTT	TRBV7-9	TRBJ2-3	-	-
CASMRDRGAYEQYF	TGTGCCAGCATGCGGGACAGGGGCGCTTACGAGCAGTACTTC	TRBV7-2	TRBJ2-7	-	TRBD1
CSGGEDEQYF	TGCAGCGGGGGAGAGGACGAGCAGTACTTC	TRBV29-1	TRBJ2-7	many	-
CASHPTGNTGELFF	TGTGCCAGCCACCCGACAGGGAACACCGGGGAGCTGTTTTTT	TRBV6-5	TRBJ2-2	-	-
CSARTTKYGYTF	TGCAGTGCTAGAACTACCAAGTATGGCTACACCTTC	TRBV20-1	TRBJ1-2	-	-
CSAPSAGEDTDTQYF	TGCAGTGCCCCCTCTGCGGGAGAAGACACAGATACGCAGTATTTT	TRBV20-1	TRBJ2-3	-	TRBD2
CASSLAGLAGGEQYF	TGTGCCAGCAGCTTAGCTGGACTAGCGGGAGGCGAGCAGTACTTC	TRBV7-9	TRBJ2-7	-	TRBD2
CASSNPRGEVGGSYNSPLHF	TGTGCCAGCAGCAACCCCAGGGGAGAAGTTGGGGGCTCCTATAATTCACCCCTCCACTTT	TRBV21-1	TRBJ1-6	once	-
CASSLRPMGNTEAFF	TGCGCCAGCAGCTTACGACCAATGGGGAACACTGAAGCTTTCTTT	TRBV5-1	TRBJ1-1	-	-
CASRDRHPGYGYTF	TGTGCCAGCAGGGACCGACACCCGGGCTATGGCTACACCTTC	TRBV6-1	TRBJ1-2	-	-
CATGEGENNEQFF	TGTGCCACGGGAGAGGGGGAGAATAATGAGCAGTTCTTC	TRBV10-3	TRBJ2-1	many	-
CAGSQGGTGGHEQYF	TGCGCCGGCAGCCAAGGAGGGACAGGGGGACACGAGCAGTACTTC	TRBV4-1	TRBJ2-7	once	TRBD1
CASSPRSLGPTYYTF	TGTGCCAGCAGCCCTCGGTCGCTAGGACCGACATACTACACCTTC	TRBV7-2	TRBJ1-2	-	-
CASSPRGTKETQYF	TGTGCCAGCAGCCCACGCGGGACAAAAGAGACCCAGTACTTC	TRBV6-5	TRBJ2-5	few	-
CSASSASYNEQFF	TGCAGTGCTTCTAGCGCTTCCTACAATGAGCAGTTCTTC	TRBV20-1	TRBJ2-1	-	-
CASSPYLVGGETQYF	TGCGCCAGCAGCCCCTACTTGGTGGGTGGGGAGACCCAGTACTTC	TRBV4-1	TRBJ2-5	-	-
CASRKGRRQGQPQHF	TGTGCCAGCAGGAAGGGACGTCGGCAGGGACAGCCCCAGCATTTT	TRBV5-6	TRBJ1-5	few	-
CASSTRTSQETQYF	TGTGCCAGCAGCACGAGGACATCCCAAGAGACCCAGTACTTC	TRBV6-2/TRBV6-3	TRBJ2-5	few	-
CASSFLGGTNVGQPQHF	TGTGCCAGCAGCTTCTTGGGTGGGACAAACGTGGGACAGCCCCAGCATTTT	TRBV7-2	TRBJ1-5	-	-
CASSLGEWSRGPANYGYTF	TGTGCCAGCAGCTTGGGGGAGTGGAGCAGGGGCCCGGCTAACTATGGCTACACCTTC	TRBV5-8	TRBJ1-2	few	-
CASSQDRVASYEQYF	TGTGCCAGCAGCCAAGATCGGGTAGCCTCCTACGAGCAGTACTTC	TRBV3-1	TRBJ2-7	-	-
CASSQDLAGGPSPSDTQYF	TGTGCCAGCAGCCAAGATCTTGCGGGAGGGCCTTCCCCGAGCGATACGCAGTATTTT	TRBV3-1	TRBJ2-3	once	TRBD2
CTSSTTGTDTQYF	TGTACCAGCAGCACGACAGGGACAGATACGCAGTATTTT	TRBV7-3	TRBJ2-3	-	TRBD1
CASSPANNEQFF	TGTGCCAGCAGCCCTGCGAACAATGAGCAGTTCTTC	TRBV7-8	TRBJ2-1	-	-
CASSFSNSTNGYTF	TGTGCCAGCAGCTTTAGCAACAGTACTAATGGCTACACCTTC	TRBV7-9	TRBJ1-2	few	-
CAGHDARRGLDTQYF	TGTGCCGGCCATGACGCCAGGCGCGGTTTAGATACGCAGTATTTT	TRBV6-2/TRBV6-3	TRBJ2-3	few	-
CASSVAYGGYEQYF	TGTGCCAGCAGCGTAGCTTACGGTGGCTACGAGCAGTACTTC	TRBV9	TRBJ2-7	few	-
CASSLVTEGYTF	TGTGCCAGCAGTTTAGTTACCGAAGGCTACACCTTC	TRBV6-1	TRBJ1-2	few	-
CASLLRGTGIHYGYTF	TGTGCCAGCCTATTACGCGGGACAGGGATTCACTATGGCTACACCTTC	TRBV6-2/TRBV6-3	TRBJ1-2	-	TRBD1
CAWMWGPEAFF	TGTGCCTGGATGTGGGGCCCTGAAGCTTTCTTT	TRBV30	TRBJ1-1	-	-
CASSLTAGAGYTF	TGTGCCAGCAGCTTAACGGCAGGGGCCGGCTACACCTTC	TRBV7-3	TRBJ1-2	-	-